The 24 T cell receptor beta chains below all came from one sample that was sequenced in a study of blood T cell repertoires in COVID-19. Assay: immunoSEQ multiplex PCR; the TCRdb copy retains only in-frame clones and omits some. Altogether 90,000 to 140,000 clones are present, 85% being singletons, with the ten largest covering more than 4%. The sequenced sample consisted of peripheral blood. The receptors stem from a man in his forties or fifties with acute or convalescent COVID-19.

The V gene is TRBV28, the J gene TRBJ1-2, with a weak D call TRBD1 (5 bases). Trimming removed 10 bases from V and 0 bases from J, with 15 bases in between. There are 14 residues in the CDR3. Germline loops: CDR1 MDHEN, CDR2 SYDVKM. In nucleotides, the CDR3 is TGTGCCACCGAGCAGGGTGTAGCTAACTATGGCTACACCTTC. Encoded protein: CATEQGVANYGYTF.

The V call is TRBV5-5, the J call TRBJ1-2; D call uncertain. V lost 3 bases to trimming and J lost 4 bases, with 4 bases between them. The CDR3 covers 11 residues. Germline loops: CDR1 SGHKS, CDR2 YYEKEE (reference sequence). CDR3 in amino acids: CASSSLYGYTF. The CDR3 DNA reads TGTGCCAGCAGCTCCCTCTATGGCTACACCTTC. Looking up the rest from reference TRBV5-5 and TRBJ1-2 gives the full variable domain: DAGVTQSPTHLIKTRGQQVTLRCSPISGHKSVSWYQQVLGQGPQFIFQYYEKEERGRGNFPDRFSARQFPNYSSELNVNALLLGDSALYLCASSSLYGYTFGSGTRLTVV.

V usage is TRBV30 and J usage is TRBJ1-5; a weak D match, TRBD1 (6 bases). Trimming removed 0 bases from V and 2 bases from J, with 14 bases in between. Per the germline V gene, CDR1 is GTSNPN and CDR2 is SVGIG (reference sequence). This CDR3 contains 16 residues. The CDR3 coding sequence is TGTGCCTGGAGTGTTCCCTACAGGGCTGGCAATCAGCCCCAGCATTTT. This gives the protein CAWSVPYRAGNQPQHF. Variable domain in full (rest from reference TRBV30 and TRBJ1-5): SQTIHQWPATLVQPVGSPLSLECTVEGTSNPNLYWYRQAAGRGLQLLFYSVGIGQISSEVPQNLSASRPQDRQFILSSKKLLLSDSGFYLCAWSVPYRAGNQPQHFGDGTRLSIL.

The V call is TRBV2, the J call TRBJ2-7, with 11 bases aligning to TRBD2. Germline V gene data show CDR1 as SNHLY and CDR2 as FYNNEI. The trim removed 6 bases at V and 6 bases at J, leaving 1 base unmatched. This CDR3 comprises 12 residues. The CDR3 DNA sequence: TGTGCCAGCAGCGGGACTAGCGGCGAGCAGTACTTC. It translates to CASSGTSGEQYF. The full variable domain, its missing parts supplied by reference TRBV2 and TRBJ2-7, is EPEVTQTPSHQVTQMGQEVILRCVPISNHLYFYWYRQILGQKVEFLVSFYNNEISEKSEIFDDQFSVERPDGSNFTLKIRSTKLEDSAMYFCASSGTSGEQYFGPGTRLTVT.

This clone was recorded once. This sequence joins TRBV6-4 and TRBJ2-7; D is perhaps TRBD2 (6 bases). The CDR3 runs 17 residues. CDR1 and CDR2 (germline): MRHNA, SNTAGT. V was pared by 0 bases and J by 3 bases, with 18 bases between. The CDR3 here is CASSDSSHYGRLYEQYF. The CDR3 DNA reads TGTGCCAGCAGTGACTCCTCTCATTACGGGAGACTCTACGAGCAGTACTTC.

V usage is TRBV2 and J usage is TRBJ1-6, with D perhaps matching TRBD1 (6 bases). V dropped 9 bases and J dropped 6 bases, with 12 bases sitting between them. CDR1 is SNHLY and CDR2 is FYNNEI in the germline V gene. The CDR3 length is 13 residues. The CDR3: CASKTGLNSPLHF. In DNA, the CDR3 is TGTGCCAGTAAGACAGGACTTAATTCACCCCTCCACTTT.

This chain links TRBV27 with TRBJ2-3, with TRBD2 matching over 7 bases. CDR3 size: 12 residues. The germline CDR1 and CDR2 sequences are MNHEY and SMNVEV (reference sequence). The junction had 0 bases not matched to a gene; V was cut back by 3 bases and J by 6 bases. The CDR3 here is CASSFGGDTQYF. CDR3 sequence (DNA): TGTGCCAGCAGTTTCGGGGGGGATACGCAGTATTTT.

This clone showed up just a few times. The chain uses TRBV6-1 and TRBJ1-1; D is undetermined. Trimming stripped 0 bases from V and 1 base from J, with 12 bases between. Germline CDR1 and CDR2: MNHNS and SASEGT. This CDR3 contains 16 residues. The CDR3 DNA sequence: TGTGCCAGCAGTGAAGCGGTCGGGTACACGAACACTGAAGCTTTCTTT. It codes for CASSEAVGYTNTEAFF.

The table lists this clone with a few counts. The chain carries TRBV28 and TRBJ2-7; 7 nucleotides line up with TRBD2. This CDR3 has 15 residues. V trimming: 8 bases; J trimming: 4 bases; junction bases outside the gene matches: 14. Germline V gene lookup returns CDR1 MDHEN and CDR2 SYDVKM. The CDR3 nucleotides are TGTGCCAGCGGGACCGGGACTACACTCAAATACGAGCAGTACTTC. Protein product: CASGTGTTLKYEQYF.

This chain joins TRBV6-5 and TRBJ1-6, with D possibly matching TRBD1 (6 bases). The germline V gene encodes CDR1 MNHEY and CDR2 SVGAGI. V lost 7 bases and J 9 bases, leaving 13 bases between the germline ends. The CDR3 extends over 13 amino acids. DNA of the CDR3: TGTGCCAGCAATCCCAGGGGAATTTCACCCCTCCACTTT. Translation: CASNPRGISPLHF.

The rearrangement uses TRBV18 and TRBJ2-2; 11 bases are a match to TRBD1. The germline CDR1 and CDR2 sequences are KGHSH and LQKENI. This CDR3 has 15 residues. Germline trimming cut 3 bases from V and 5 bases from J; bases unmatched to any gene: 2. The CDR3 nucleotides are TGTGCCAGCTCACCCAGGGACAGGGGGACCGGGGAGCTGTTTTTT. Translation: CASSPRDRGTGELFF.

The CDR3 region is CASSSGTGVDQPQHF. The CDR3 region has the DNA TGTGCCAGCAGTAGCGGGACAGGGGTTGATCAGCCCCAGCATTTT. The rearrangement uses TRBV6-5 and TRBJ1-5; TRBD1 matches 10 bases. The CDR3 is made up of 15 amino acids. The J segment lost 5 bases and the V segment lost 5 bases, leaving 6 bases of the junction unmatched. Germline V gene sequence: CDR1 MNHEY, CDR2 SVGAGI.

This sequence joins TRBV11-3 and TRBJ2-2; perhaps TRBD1 as D (6 bases). V lost 1 base and J lost 5, with 14 bases in between. CDR1 is SGHNT, CDR2 YENEEA, per germline. The CDR3 is 16 residues long. This chain's CDR3 is CASSLVGWGRTGELFF. As DNA, the CDR3 is TGTGCCAGCAGCTTAGTCGGCTGGGGGCGGACCGGGGAGCTGTTTTTT.

V gene TRBV4-1 combines with J gene TRBJ1-1; D not certain. V gave up 2 bases and J gave up 1 base, with 11 bases separating them. The V gene's germline CDR1 is MGHRA and CDR2 YSYEKL. This CDR3 is built from 15 residues. The CDR3 sequence is CASSQSSVGNTEAFF. The CDR3 nucleotides read TGCGCCAGCAGCCAAAGCTCGGTCGGGAACACTGAAGCTTTCTTT.

This chain links TRBV6-5 with TRBJ2-7; D may be TRBD1 (6 bases). Trimming pared 0 bases from V and 3 bases from J, leaving 12 bases between. Germline lookup yields CDR1 MNHEY and CDR2 SVGAGI. The CDR3 totals 15 residues. Here the CDR3 DNA reads TGTGCCAGCAGTTACTCGTCGACAGGTAGCTACGAGCAGTACTTC. Translated, it gives CASSYSSTGSYEQYF.

This clone came up once. The chain is built from TRBV5-5 and TRBJ1-1, with 8 bases aligning to TRBD1. The CDR3 sequence is 15 residues long. With V trimmed by 4 bases and J by 1 base, 6 bases remained unmatched. Germline V CDR1 and CDR2: SGHKS, YYEKEE (reference sequence). The CDR3 reads CASSNPGGGNTEAFF. As DNA, the CDR3 is TGTGCCAGCAGCAATCCAGGGGGCGGGAACACTGAAGCTTTCTTT.

The chain employs TRBV27 and TRBJ2-7; 7 bases match TRBD1. From germline, CDR1 is MNHEY and CDR2 SMNVEV (reference sequence). The J segment lost 4 bases and the V segment lost 0 bases, leaving 9 bases of the junction unmatched. CDR3 size: 16 residues. CDR3 DNA: TGTGCCAGCAGTTTATCGCCGGACAGGAAATTATACGAGCAGTACTTC. Translated, it gives CASSLSPDRKLYEQYF.

This chain links TRBV5-1 with TRBJ2-1, with D perhaps TRBD1 (6 bases). The germline CDR1 and CDR2 sequences are SGHRS and YFSETQ. This CDR3 is built from 15 residues. Trimming left V 4 bases short and J 1 base short, with 12 bases between. The CDR3 nucleotides read TGCGCCAGCAGCCACGGGACACCTTCCTACAATGAGCAGTTCTTC. This codes for CASSHGTPSYNEQFF. The full variable domain, completed using reference TRBV5-1 and TRBJ2-1, is KAGVTQTPRYLIKTRGQQVTLSCSPISGHRSVSWYQQTPGQGLQFLFEYFSETQRNKGNFPGRFSGRQFSNSRSEMNVSTLELGDSALYLCASSHGTPSYNEQFFGPGTRLTVL.

This clone was detected only once. The chain couples TRBV6-6 to TRBJ2-6, with 7 bases identical to TRBD1. Trimming cost V 5 bases and J 2 bases; bases outside gene matches: 12. Germline V gene sequence: CDR1 MNHNY, CDR2 SVGAGI (reference sequence). This CDR3 is built from 18 residues. CDR3 loop: CASSPGTAILAGANVLTF. The DNA of the CDR3 is TGTGCCAGCAGTCCAGGGACAGCTATTCTCGCTGGGGCCAACGTCCTGACTTTC.

This chain joins TRBV5-4 and TRBJ1-4; D possibly corresponds to TRBD1 (6 bases). CDR1 is SGHNT and CDR2 is YYREEE in the germline V gene (reference sequence). CDR3 length: 14 amino acids. The ends were cut back, 3 bases at V and 4 bases at J, with 10 bases in the middle. CDR3 in DNA: TGTGCCAGCAGCTCCAGGGGTGATAATGAAAAACTGTTTTTT. Translation gives CASSSRGDNEKLFF.

The gene calls are TRBV11-3 and TRBJ2-7, with 9 bases fitting TRBD1. Germline loops: CDR1 SGHNT, CDR2 YENEEA. V lost 5 bases to trimming and J lost 4 bases; unmatched junction nucleotides: 9. The CDR3 sequence is 15 residues long. The CDR3 loop reads CASSPTGTGTYEQYF. The CDR3 bases are TGTGCCAGCAGCCCAACCGGGACAGGGACGTACGAGCAGTACTTC.

The chain recombines TRBV10-3 with TRBJ1-1; D not resolved. Germline CDR1 reads ENHRY; CDR2 reads SYGVKD. The CDR3 loop spans 13 amino acids. V gave up 2 bases and J gave up 1 base, with 5 bases separating them. CDR3 protein: CAISEIQNTEAFF. The CDR3 DNA is TGTGCCATCAGTGAGATTCAGAACACTGAAGCTTTCTTT.

The chain employs TRBV2 and TRBJ1-5; 7 nucleotides agree with TRBD1. Germline-derived CDR1 and CDR2 are SNHLY and FYNNEI. The CDR3 runs to 16 residues. V was clipped by 1 base and J by 6 bases; unmatched bases: 9. The CDR3 here is CASSEGGTVISQPQHF. The CDR3 DNA reads TGTGCCAGCAGTGAAGGTGGGACAGTGATAAGTCAGCCCCAGCATTTT.

V is TRBV11-2 and J is TRBJ2-4, with D possibly matching TRBD1 (6 bases). CDR1 SGHAT and CDR2 FQNNGV come from the germline V gene. V was cut by 10 bases and J by 8 bases, with 15 bases left in between. The CDR3 totals 12 residues. The CDR3 DNA reads TGTGCCAAAAAACAGGGCACCCACATTCAGTACTTC. Its translation is CAKKQGTHIQYF.